What follows describes a single TCR beta chain. The CDR3 is made up of 16 amino acids. Trimming cost V 3 bases and J 1 base, with 13 bases left between them. Germline loops: CDR1 SGHAT, CDR2 FQNNGV. The source of the sample is a study of T cell changes during pregnancy in multiple sclerosis. Only in-frame clones appear in the TCRdb table, and some are missing; sequencing was by immunoSEQ multiplex PCR. The table has under 90,000 clones, 92% seen once. Source: peripheral blood, taken after pregnancy. This TCR was recovered from a female donor in good health, enrolled as a control in a pregnancy study. The chain links TRBV11-2 to TRBJ1-5; D might be TRBD1 (5 bases). The CDR3 spells CASSLGQVWSNQPQHF. The CDR3 region has the DNA TGTGCCAGCAGCTTGGGGCAGGTCTGGAGCAATCAGCCCCAGCATTTT.